The T cell receptor beta chain described here comes from a study of T cell clonotyping in hematopoietic cell transplantation. Regarding the study as a whole: Graft donor and pretransplant recipient Inverse Simpson Index values predicted broader posttransplant TCR diversity. Pathologically expanded recipient clonotypes increased progressively from day 30 to day 180 as diversity fell. Few recipient clonotypes overlapped donors; over 95% were de novo at given depth.

Blood collection times were about day -28 and days 30, 100, 180 posttransplant. A word on this clone: The antigen remains undetermined.

The data were produced by immunoSEQ multiplex PCR, yet TCRdb's version contains in-frame clones alone and is incomplete. The sample holds some 30,000 clones, around nine tenths seen once. The clonotype comes from a female patient aged 45 to 65 who had an allogeneic stem cell transplant from a related donor, so the T cells may come from the graft donor. Some clones in this sample may be carry-over from other donors' samples. The source was PBMCs, collected 100 days after allogeneic stem cell transplant.

The CDR3 here is CASSLKGTDEKLFF. DNA of the CDR3: TGTGCCAGCAGCTTGAAAGGGACGGATGAAAAACTGTTTTTT. V is TRBV11-2 and J is TRBJ1-4, with D tentatively TRBD1 (5 bases). CDR1 and CDR2 from the germline V gene are SGHAT and FQNNGV. The CDR3 length is 14 residues. V was cut by 3 bases and J by 6 bases, with 11 bases left in between.